The subject of this entry is one TCR beta chain. No antigen is known for it. V was clipped by 4 bases and J by 0 bases, with 13 bases between them. Germline CDR1 is MGHRA and CDR2 is YSYEKL. This CDR3 contains 16 residues. TCRdb keeps only in-frame clones here, not all; method: immunoSEQ multiplex PCR. The table shows approximately 20,000 clones, with approximately 87% occurring only once. The sample belongs to a study of PD-1 blockade in classical Hodgkin lymphoma. Study-wide findings and caveats: Relapsed/refractory patients reportedly had lower baseline diversity than newly diagnosed patients.

Indicated time point: cycle 4 day 1 (C4D1), after 6 weeks of nivolumab. Following autologous stem cell transplantation, relapse occurred in every patient, and exposure to brentuximab vedotin varied. Purification of CD4+ T cells from thawed PBMCs was performed via magnetic negative selection. Progressive disease, partial response or complete response was each patient's best response. The clonotype was recovered from a human donor with classical Hodgkin lymphoma. The V gene is TRBV4-1, the J gene TRBJ2-1; no definite D call. Sample: CD4+ T cells from blood, taken before the fourth cycle of nivolumab. CDR3 nucleotides: TGCGCCAGCAGCCTTTACGCGGTGAGCTCCTACAATGAGCAGTTCTTC. Protein: CASSLYAVSSYNEQFF.